The subject of this entry is one T cell receptor beta chain. Its antigen is unknown. TCRdb ran MiXCR on the RT-PCR reads and lists one entry per CDR3 protein. The data hold about 520,000 distinct CDR3 sequences, with about 25% observed a single time. The CDR3 has 13 residues. Germline CDR1 and CDR2: SGHRS and YFSETQ. Trimming shortened V by 0 bases and J by 4 bases, and 6 bases separated the two germline ends. This sample was included in a study of response to subunit inactivated influenza vaccine. Study outcomes and limitations: That few new T cells are recruited by each seasonal influenza vaccination was the authors' suggestion.

The sequencing here drew on CD4+ T cells sorted from PBMCs, taken 5 to 6 days after vaccination. The rearrangement joins TRBV5-1 to TRBJ2-3; D remains ambiguous. The sequence was collected from a man aged 45-65 years who received an inactivated influenza vaccine. The CDR3 sequence: CASSLVVPDTQYF. DNA for the CDR3: TGCGCCAGCAGCTTGGTGGTACCAGATACGCAGTATTTT. Full variable domain (outside the CDR3, taken from reference TRBV5-1 and TRBJ2-3): KAGVTQTPRYLIKTRGQQVTLSCSPISGHRSVSWYQQTPGQGLQFLFEYFSETQRNKGNFPGRFSGRQFSNSRSEMNVSTLELGDSALYLCASSLVVPDTQYFGPGTRLTVL.